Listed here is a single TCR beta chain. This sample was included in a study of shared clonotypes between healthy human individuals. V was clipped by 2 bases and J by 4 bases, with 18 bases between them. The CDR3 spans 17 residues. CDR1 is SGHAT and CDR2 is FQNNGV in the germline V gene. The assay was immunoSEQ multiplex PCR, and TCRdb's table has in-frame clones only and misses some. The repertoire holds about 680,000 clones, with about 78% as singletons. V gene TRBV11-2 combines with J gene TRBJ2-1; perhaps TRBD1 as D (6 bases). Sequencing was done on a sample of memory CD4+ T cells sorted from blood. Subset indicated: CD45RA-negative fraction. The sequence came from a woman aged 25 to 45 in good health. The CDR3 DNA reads TGTGCCAGCAGCTTAAGGGGGTTCGTCTGGCGGTACAATGAGCAGTTCTTC. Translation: CASSLRGFVWRYNEQFF.